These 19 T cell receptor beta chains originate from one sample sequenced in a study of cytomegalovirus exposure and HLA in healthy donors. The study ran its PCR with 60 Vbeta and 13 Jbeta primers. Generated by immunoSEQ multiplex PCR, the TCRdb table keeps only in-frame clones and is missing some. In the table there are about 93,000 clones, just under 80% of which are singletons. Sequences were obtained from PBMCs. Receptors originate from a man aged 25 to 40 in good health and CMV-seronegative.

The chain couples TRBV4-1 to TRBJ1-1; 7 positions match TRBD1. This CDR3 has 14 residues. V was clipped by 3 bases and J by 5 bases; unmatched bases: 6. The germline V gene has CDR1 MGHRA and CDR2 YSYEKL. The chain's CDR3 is CASSQNRGYTEAFF. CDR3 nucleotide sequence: TGCGCCAGCAGCCAGAACAGGGGATATACTGAAGCTTTCTTT.

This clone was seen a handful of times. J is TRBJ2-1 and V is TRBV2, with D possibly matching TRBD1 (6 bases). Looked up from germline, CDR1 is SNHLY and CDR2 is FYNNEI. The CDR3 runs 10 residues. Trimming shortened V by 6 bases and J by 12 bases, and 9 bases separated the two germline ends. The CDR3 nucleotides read TGTGCCAGCAGAGGACAGTCGCAGTTCTTC. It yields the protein CASRGQSQFF.

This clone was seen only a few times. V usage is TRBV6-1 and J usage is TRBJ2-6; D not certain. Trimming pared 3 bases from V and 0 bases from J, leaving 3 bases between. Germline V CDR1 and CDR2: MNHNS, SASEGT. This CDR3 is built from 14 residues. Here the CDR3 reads CASSDNSGANVLTF. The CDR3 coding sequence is TGTGCCAGCAGTGACAACTCTGGGGCCAACGTCCTGACTTTC.

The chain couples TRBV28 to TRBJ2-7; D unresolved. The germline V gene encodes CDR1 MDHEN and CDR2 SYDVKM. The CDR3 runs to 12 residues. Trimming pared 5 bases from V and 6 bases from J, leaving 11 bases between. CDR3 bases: TGTGCCAGCAGTCTCACAAGTGGCGAGCAGTACTTC. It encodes CASSLTSGEQYF.

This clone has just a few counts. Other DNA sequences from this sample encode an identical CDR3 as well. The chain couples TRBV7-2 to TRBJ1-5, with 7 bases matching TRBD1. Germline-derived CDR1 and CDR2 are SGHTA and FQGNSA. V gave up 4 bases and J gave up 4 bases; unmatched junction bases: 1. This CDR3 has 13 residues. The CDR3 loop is CASSSGQNQPQHF. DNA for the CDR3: TGTGCCAGCAGCTCGGGACAGAATCAGCCCCAGCATTTT.

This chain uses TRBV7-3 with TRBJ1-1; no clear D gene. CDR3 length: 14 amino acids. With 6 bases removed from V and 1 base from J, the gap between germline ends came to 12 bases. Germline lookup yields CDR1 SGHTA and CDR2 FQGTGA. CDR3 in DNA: TGTGCCAGCAGACCCGCCGGCGGGAACACTGAAGCTTTCTTT. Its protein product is CASRPAGGNTEAFF.

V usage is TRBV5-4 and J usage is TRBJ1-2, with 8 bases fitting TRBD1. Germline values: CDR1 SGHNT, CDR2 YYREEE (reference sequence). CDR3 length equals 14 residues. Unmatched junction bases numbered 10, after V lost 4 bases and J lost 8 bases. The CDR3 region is CASSPGQGLGGYTF. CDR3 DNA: TGTGCCAGCAGCCCAGGACAGGGCTTGGGCGGCTACACCTTC. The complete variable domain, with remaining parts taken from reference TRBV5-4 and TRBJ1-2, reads ETGVTQSPTHLIKTRGQQVTLRCSSQSGHNTVSWYQQALGQGPQFIFQYYREEENGRGNFPPRFSGLQFPNYSSELNVNALELDDSALYLCASSPGQGLGGYTFGSGTRLTVV.

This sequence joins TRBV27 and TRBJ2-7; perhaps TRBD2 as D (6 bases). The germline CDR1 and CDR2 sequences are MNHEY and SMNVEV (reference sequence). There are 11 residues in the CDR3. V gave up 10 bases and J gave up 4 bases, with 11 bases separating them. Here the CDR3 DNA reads TGTGCCACGGGACTTAATTACGAGCAGTACTTC. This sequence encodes CATGLNYEQYF.

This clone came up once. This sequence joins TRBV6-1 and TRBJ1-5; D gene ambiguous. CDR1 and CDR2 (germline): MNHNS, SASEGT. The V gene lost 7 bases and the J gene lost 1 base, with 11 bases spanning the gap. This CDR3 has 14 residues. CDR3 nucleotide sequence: TGTGCCAGCACGAAAGGAGACAGCAATCAGCCCCAGCATTTT. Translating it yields CASTKGDSNQPQHF.

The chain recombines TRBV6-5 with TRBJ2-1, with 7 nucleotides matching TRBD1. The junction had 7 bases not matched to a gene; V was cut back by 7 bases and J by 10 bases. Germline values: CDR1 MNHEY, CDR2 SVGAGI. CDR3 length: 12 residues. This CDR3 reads CASNRDRDEQFF. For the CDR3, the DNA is TGTGCCAGCAATCGCGACAGGGACGAGCAGTTCTTC.

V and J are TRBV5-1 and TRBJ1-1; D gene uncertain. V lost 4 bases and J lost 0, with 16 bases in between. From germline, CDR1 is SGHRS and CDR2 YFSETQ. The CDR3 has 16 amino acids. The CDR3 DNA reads TGCGCCAGCAGCCCGGTCGTCTCAAAACTGAACACTGAAGCTTTCTTT. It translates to CASSPVVSKLNTEAFF.

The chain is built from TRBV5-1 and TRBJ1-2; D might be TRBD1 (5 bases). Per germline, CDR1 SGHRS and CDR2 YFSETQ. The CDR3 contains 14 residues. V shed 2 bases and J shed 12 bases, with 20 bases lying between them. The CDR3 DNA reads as TGCGCCAGCAGCTTACCACTACCCGGAGGGGTAGACACCTTC. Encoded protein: CASSLPLPGGVDTF.

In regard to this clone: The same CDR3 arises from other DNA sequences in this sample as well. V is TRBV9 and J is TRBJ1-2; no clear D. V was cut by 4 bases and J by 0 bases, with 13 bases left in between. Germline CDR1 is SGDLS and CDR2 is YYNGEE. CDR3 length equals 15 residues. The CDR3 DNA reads TGTGCCAGCAGCTTCGGTCGCGAAACTAACTATGGCTACACCTTC. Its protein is CASSFGRETNYGYTF.

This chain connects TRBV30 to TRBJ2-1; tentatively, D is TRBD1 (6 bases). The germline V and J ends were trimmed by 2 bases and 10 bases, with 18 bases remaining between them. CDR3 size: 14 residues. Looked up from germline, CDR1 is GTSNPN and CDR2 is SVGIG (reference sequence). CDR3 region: CAWSTTTQGREQFF. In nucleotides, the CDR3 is TGTGCCTGGAGTACTACTACACAGGGTCGGGAGCAGTTCTTC.

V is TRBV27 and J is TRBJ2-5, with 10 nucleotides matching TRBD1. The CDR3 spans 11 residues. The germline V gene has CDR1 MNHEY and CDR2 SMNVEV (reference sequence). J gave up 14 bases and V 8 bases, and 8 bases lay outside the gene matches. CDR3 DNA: TGTGCCAGCGGGAGGGACAGGGGATCCTACTTC. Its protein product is CASGRDRGSYF.

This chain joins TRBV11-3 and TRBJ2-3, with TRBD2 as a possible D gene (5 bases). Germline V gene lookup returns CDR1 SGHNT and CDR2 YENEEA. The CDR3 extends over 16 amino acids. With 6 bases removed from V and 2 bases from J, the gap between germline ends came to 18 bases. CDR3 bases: TGTGCCAGCAGTACAACCGGGATTAGCCACACAGATACGCAGTATTTT. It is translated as CASSTTGISHTDTQYF.

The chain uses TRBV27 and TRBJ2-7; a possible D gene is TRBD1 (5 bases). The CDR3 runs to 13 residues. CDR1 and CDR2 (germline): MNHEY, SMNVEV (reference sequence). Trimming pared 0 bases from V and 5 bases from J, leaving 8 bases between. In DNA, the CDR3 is TGTGCCAGCAGTTTATCAAGGGGCGACGAGCAGTACTTC. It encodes CASSLSRGDEQYF.

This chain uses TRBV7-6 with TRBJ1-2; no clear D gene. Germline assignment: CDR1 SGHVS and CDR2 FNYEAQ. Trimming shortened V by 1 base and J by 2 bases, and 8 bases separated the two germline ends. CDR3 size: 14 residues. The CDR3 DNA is TGTGCCAGCAGCTTAGACGGGATAAACTATGGCTACACCTTC. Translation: CASSLDGINYGYTF.

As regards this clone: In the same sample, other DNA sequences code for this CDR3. CDR3 residues: CASSLQGPTGELFF. CDR3 nucleotides: TGTGCCAGCAGCTTGCAGGGTCCCACCGGGGAGCTGTTTTTT. The chain has TRBV5-4 and TRBJ2-2; TRBD1 is a possible D gene (5 bases). This CDR3 region has 14 residues. Germline-derived CDR1 and CDR2 are SGHNT and YYREEE (reference sequence). V was pared by 1 base and J by 4 bases, with 8 bases between.